This TCR beta chain was retrieved from a study of control samples from healthy donors and cancer patients. Unmatched junction bases numbered 7, after V lost 4 bases and J lost 7 bases. The CDR3 is 14 residues long. This clone has only a few counts. Here immunoSEQ multiplex PCR was the method, and the copy in TCRdb shows in-frame clones only, minus some. This table has 55,000 to 90,000 clones, approximately 80% appearing once. This TCR was sampled from a man in his forties or fifties in good health. The sequenced sample consisted of blood. The chain carries TRBV5-3 and TRBJ2-1, with TRBD1 matching 8 bases. TRBV5-3 is reported as an ORF; its role is uncertain. CDR3 loop: CARSRQGPTNEQFF. The CDR3 coding sequence is TGTGCCAGAAGCAGACAGGGGCCGACTAATGAGCAGTTCTTC.